The rows below give T cell receptor beta chains drawn from one sample of a study of blood T cell repertoires in COVID-19. Sequencing used immunoSEQ multiplex PCR; TCRdb keeps in-frame clones, though not all of them. This table holds about 200,000 clones, around 82% found once. The sample comprised PBMCs or T cells enriched from blood (not recorded which). Receptors were obtained from a woman aged 60-70 years with acute COVID-19. Each CDR3 is given with its conserved first and last residue. D genes are given only for firm matches. Not every row has a clone size; where given, it reads once, few, many or a size class.

>TRBV24-1|-|-|TRBJ2-5
CATSDPADFSTGETQYF
TGTGCCACCAGTGATCCCGCCGATTTCTCGACGGGGGAGACCCAGTACTTC
>TRBV10-3|-|TRBD1|TRBJ1-5
CAISEFGTVNQPQHF
TGTGCCATCAGTGAATTTGGGACAGTCAATCAGCCCCAGCATTTT
>TRBV12-3/TRBV12-4|-|-|TRBJ2-7
CASSLTEGYEQYF
TGTGCCAGCAGTTTGACGGAGGGCTACGAGCAGTACTTC
>TRBV4-2|-|TRBD2|TRBJ2-3
CASSQALGPGTSVSTQYF
TGTGCCAGCAGCCAAGCCCTGGGGCCCGGGACTAGCGTCTCCACGCAGTATTTT
>TRBV19|-|-|TRBJ1-1
CASSRQTNTEAFF
TGTGCCAGTAGTCGACAGACGAACACTGAAGCTTTCTTT
>TRBV10-3|-|-|TRBJ1-4
CAISDREKLFF
TGTGCCATCAGTGACAGGGAAAAACTGTTTTTT
>TRBV29-1|few|TRBD1|TRBJ1-5
CSARQGADQPQHF
TGCAGCGCCCGACAGGGGGCGGATCAGCCCCAGCATTTT
>TRBV27|-|-|TRBJ1-4
CAARGANEKLFF
TGTGCCGCCCGGGGGGCGAATGAAAAACTGTTTTTT
>TRBV18|-|-|TRBJ1-4
CASSRSEGINEKLFF
TGTGCCAGCTCCCGCTCCGAGGGAATTAATGAAAAACTGTTTTTT
>TRBV5-4|few|-|TRBJ2-7
CASSSGTPSREQYF
TGTGCCAGCAGCTCGGGGACTCCCTCGCGCGAGCAGTACTTC
>TRBV7-2|-|-|TRBJ1-6
CASSSRGVRRRNSPLHF
TGTGCCAGCAGCTCCCGCGGGGTCAGACGTAGAAATTCACCCCTCCACTTT
>TRBV4-2|-|TRBD2|TRBJ2-2
CASSQDRGLAGGPGELFF
TGTGCCAGCAGCCAAGATCGGGGGCTAGCGGGAGGTCCCGGGGAGCTGTTTTTT
>TRBV30|-|-|TRBJ1-5
CAWSSLLGGGQPQHF
TGTGCCTGGAGTTCCCTGTTGGGGGGGGGACAGCCCCAGCATTTT
>TRBV6-6|-|-|TRBJ1-4
CASSYPRGSNEKLFF
TGTGCCAGCAGTTACCCTCGGGGATCTAATGAAAAACTGTTTTTT
>TRBV7-2|-|-|TRBJ1-4
CASSPGQFNEKLFF
TGTGCCAGCAGTCCTGGACAGTTTAATGAAAAACTGTTTTTT
>TRBV28|-|TRBD2|TRBJ2-5
CASNVAGLQETQYF
TGTGCCAGCAATGTAGCGGGCCTCCAAGAGACCCAGTACTTC
>TRBV30|-|TRBD1|TRBJ1-2
CAWSDARQGGNYGYTF
TGTGCCTGGAGTGACGCAAGACAGGGTGGTAACTATGGCTACACCTTC
>TRBV18|-|TRBD2|TRBJ2-1
CASSPPLAGANEQFF
TGTGCCAGCTCACCACCGCTAGCGGGAGCGAATGAGCAGTTCTTC
>TRBV6-5|-|TRBD1|TRBJ1-6
CASRPTGTNSPLHF
TGTGCCAGCAGGCCGACAGGGACCAATTCACCCCTCCACTTT
>TRBV29-1|once|-|TRBJ2-2
CSGTSGFPGELFF
TGCAGCGGCACCTCAGGGTTTCCCGGGGAGCTGTTTTTT
>TRBV27|-|-|TRBJ1-6
CASSFREVGSPLHF
TGTGCCAGCAGTTTCAGGGAGGTAGGGTCACCCCTCCACTTT
>TRBV4-2|few|-|TRBJ1-5
CASSRSTLGRQPQHF
TGTGCCAGCAGCCGATCTACCCTGGGGAGGCAGCCCCAGCATTTT
>TRBV27|-|TRBD1|TRBJ1-4
CASRIGGGLGDEKLFF
TGTGCCAGCAGGATAGGGGGCGGGTTAGGAGATGAAAAACTGTTTTTT
>TRBV6-5|once|TRBD1|TRBJ2-5
CASRNTGEETQYF
TGTGCCAGCAGGAATACAGGGGAGGAGACCCAGTACTTC
>TRBV6-5|-|TRBD1|TRBJ1-2
CASIRGQGFIYGYTF
TGTGCCAGCATTAGGGGACAGGGATTCATCTATGGCTACACCTTC
>TRBV20-1|-|TRBD1|TRBJ1-4
CSAPYGRGMFF
TGCAGTGCCCCATACGGCAGGGGGATGTTTTTT
>TRBV19|few|TRBD2|TRBJ2-3
CASSSRTSSSDTQYF
TGTGCCAGTAGTTCAAGGACTAGTTCGTCAGATACGCAGTATTTT